This T cell receptor (beta chain) was captured by sequencing in a study of cytomegalovirus exposure and HLA in healthy donors. Assay: immunoSEQ multiplex PCR; the TCRdb copy retains only in-frame clones and omits some. The repertoire holds some 180,000 clones, with roughly 86% as singletons. The germline CDR1 and CDR2 sequences are SGDLS and YYNGEE. The CDR3 extends over 15 amino acids. Trimming took off 3 bases at V and 2 bases at J, with 14 bases between the two ends. The genes are TRBV9 and TRBJ1-1, with no clear D. The sequence derives from a man aged 25-40 years in good health and CMV-seropositive. The sequencing input was PBMCs. The CDR3 loop is CASSAQEGLNTEAFF. The CDR3 coding sequence is TGTGCCAGCAGCGCGCAAGAGGGTCTTAACACTGAAGCTTTCTTT.